This passage covers 8 T cell receptor beta chains from one sample sequenced in a study of Graves' ophthalmopathy and Graves' hyperthyroidism. As the template, RNA transcripts were used to amplify TCR beta CDR3 regions. An opening RT-PCR round employed HTBI primers and preceded a second-round multiplex PCR. MiXCR, applied by TCRdb to the multiplex PCR reads, yields one record per CDR3 protein. The data show 40,000 or so distinct CDR3 sequences, with roughly 50% seen just once and roughly 24% held by the top ten. Sequenced sample: peripheral blood. These receptors came from an adult woman with stable Graves' hyperthyroidism.

CDR3 residues: CASSWTGAMNTEAFF. CDR3 coding DNA: TGCGCCAGCAGTTGGACAGGGGCCATGAACACTGAAGCTTTCTTT. J is TRBJ1-1 and V is TRBV5-1; TRBD1 matches 9 bases. Germline CDR1 SGHRS, CDR2 YFSETQ. J gave up 0 bases and V 5 bases, and 5 bases lay outside the gene matches. There are 15 residues in the CDR3. The complete variable domain, with remaining parts taken from reference TRBV5-1 and TRBJ1-1, reads KAGVTQTPRYLIKTRGQQVTLSCSPISGHRSVSWYQQTPGQGLQFLFEYFSETQRNKGNFPGRFSGRQFSNSRSEMNVSTLELGDSALYLCASSWTGAMNTEAFFGQGTRLTVV.

J is TRBJ2-5 and V is TRBV7-6; 11 bases align to TRBD2. With 9 bases clipped from V and 4 bases from J, the junction kept 4 bases outside the gene matches. The CDR3 extends over 13 amino acids. CDR1 is SGHVS, CDR2 FNYEAQ, per germline. In DNA form, the CDR3 reads TGTGCCAGTAGCGGGAGGGCCGTAGAGACCCAGTACTTC. Amino acids: CASSGRAVETQYF. The complete variable domain, with remaining parts taken from reference TRBV7-6 and TRBJ2-5, reads GAGVSQSPRYKVTKRGQDVALRCDPISGHVSLYWYRQALGQGPEFLTYFNYEAQQDKSGLPNDRFSAERPEGSISTLTIQRTEQRDSAMYRCASSGRAVETQYFGPGTRLLVL.

The sample holds many counts of this clonotype. The V call is TRBV20-1, the J call TRBJ1-2, with 7 bases aligning to TRBD1. The CDR3 sequence is 11 residues long. V shed 5 bases, J shed 7 bases, and the junction held 4 bases outside the gene matches. Germline assignment: CDR1 DFQATT and CDR2 SNEGSKA (reference sequence). Here the CDR3 DNA reads TGCAGTGCTCGACAGGGTGGTGGCTACACCTTC. Amino acid sequence: CSARQGGGYTF.

The sample holds one count of this clonotype. The rearrangement joins TRBV7-3 to TRBJ2-5; no definite D call. Per the germline V gene, CDR1 is SGHTA and CDR2 is FQGTGA. There are 15 residues in the CDR3. The V gene lost 2 bases and the J gene lost 4 bases, with 14 bases spanning the gap. CDR3 sequence (DNA): TGTGCCAGCAGCTTATATGGCCGCAGAGGAGAGACCCAGTACTTC. Its translation is CASSLYGRRGETQYF.

There are many counts of this clonotype. A single base separates this from a much larger clone, so it may be a read error. The J gene is TRBJ2-7, the V gene TRBV2; 11 bases are a match to TRBD1. The germline V gene encodes CDR1 SNHLY and CDR2 FYNNEI. The CDR3 covers 14 residues. The CDR3: CAGSAGQGGYEQYF. CDR3 DNA sequence: TGTGCCGGCAGTGCGGGACAGGGGGGCTACGAGCAGTACTTC.

This clonotype was counted many times. The V gene is TRBV7-9, the J gene TRBJ2-7; TRBD1 matches at 8 bases. V trimming: 5 bases; J trimming: 5 bases; junction bases outside the gene matches: 5. CDR3 length: 13 residues. Per the germline V gene, CDR1 is SEHNR and CDR2 is FQNEAQ (reference sequence). The CDR3 loop reads CASSLPGGHEQYF. For the CDR3, the DNA is TGTGCCAGCAGCCTACCAGGGGGCCACGAGCAGTACTTC.

This clonotype was seen repeatedly, ten times or more. V and J are TRBV5-1 and TRBJ1-1; D remains ambiguous. The CDR3 extends over 15 amino acids. V was shortened by 3 bases and J by 0 bases, with 12 bases between the two germline ends. Germline V gene data show CDR1 as SGHRS and CDR2 as YFSETQ. Here the CDR3 DNA reads TGCGCCAGCAGCTCCCTTGGAAGTTTGAACACTGAAGCTTTCTTT. Protein product: CASSSLGSLNTEAFF.

This clonotype was seen many times. The rearrangement uses TRBV30 and TRBJ2-2; D uncertain. Trimming shortened V by 2 bases and J by 7 bases, and 8 bases separated the two germline ends. The CDR3 sequence is 12 residues long. Germline V gives CDR1 GTSNPN, CDR2 SVGIG (reference sequence). CDR3 protein: CAWSPPIGELFF. The CDR3 DNA reads as TGTGCCTGGAGTCCCCCCATCGGGGAGCTGTTTTTT.